This TCR beta chain was captured by sequencing in a study of naive and memory T cell subsets. The treatment: skin biopsy from PPD injection site in Mantoux-positive individual. A UMI-containing oligonucleotide was joined by 3' ligation to the TCR cDNA template. By share, this clonotype counts as medium-sized. CDR3 length: 15 residues. Looked up from germline, CDR1 is MNHEY and CDR2 is SVGEGT. Losses at the gene ends were 5 bases for V and 4 bases for J; bases not matched to a gene: 7. Four PCR rounds used nested alpha and beta constant region primers plus the SP2 primer. TCRdb re-analysed the UMI-ligation and nested PCR reads in MiXCR, keeping a single row per CDR3 protein. Among 20,000 to 25,000 distinct CDR3 sequences listed, 4.5% to 7% were seen once.

Source: skin, taken from a tuberculin skin test site. The TCR originated in an adult in good health. The chain carries TRBV6-2 or TRBV6-3 and TRBJ2-1, with 8 bases matching TRBD2. The CDR3 nucleotides are TGTGCCAGCAGTACCAGCGGGGGAGGTTACAATGAGCAGTTCTTC. This gives the protein CASSTSGGGYNEQFF.